The TCR beta chain described here comes from a study of blood T cell repertoires in COVID-19. The method was immunoSEQ multiplex PCR; TCRdb's version includes in-frame clones alone and lacks a portion of them. The profile shows 150,000 to 200,000 clones, about 80% of them singletons. Germline assignment: CDR1 DFQATT and CDR2 SNEGSKA (reference sequence). The CDR3 contains 15 residues. The V and J ends lost 3 bases and 2 bases respectively, with 14 bases between them. Specimen: PBMCs or T cells enriched from blood (not recorded which). The sequence derives from a man over 45 who had recovered from COVID-19. J is TRBJ1-5 and V is TRBV20-1; maybe TRBD1 (5 bases). This CDR3 reads CSASSQGMGNQPQHF. The CDR3 DNA reads TGCAGTGCTAGTTCGCAGGGAATGGGCAATCAGCCCCAGCATTTT.